The 14 T cell receptor beta chains listed next were all sequenced from one sample in a study of T cell changes during pregnancy in multiple sclerosis. The method was immunoSEQ multiplex PCR; TCRdb's version includes in-frame clones alone and lacks a portion of them. This table holds about 56,000 clones, 87% found once. The material sequenced was peripheral blood from another person, used as feeder cells. Receptors originate from a human donor whose cells served as feeder cells for cultures in a pregnancy study.

This chain connects TRBV5-6 to TRBJ1-2; D not resolved. This CDR3 is built from 13 residues. The V gene lost 5 bases and the J gene lost 0 bases, with 8 bases spanning the gap. Germline CDR1 is SGHDT and CDR2 is YYEEEE. The CDR3 DNA reads as TGTGCCAGCAGTATAAGTTCTAACTATGGCTACACCTTC. Translation gives CASSISSNYGYTF.

The V and J genes are TRBV5-1 and TRBJ1-5; D is perhaps TRBD1 (6 bases). In germline, CDR1 is SGHRS, CDR2 YFSETQ. This CDR3 is 14 amino acids long. The V gene lost 3 bases and the J gene lost 4 bases, with 11 bases spanning the gap. The CDR3 DNA sequence: TGCGCCAGCAGCTCGGGACAAAATAATCAGCCCCAGCATTTT. It yields the protein CASSSGQNNQPQHF.

The V and J genes are TRBV18 and TRBJ2-3, with 7 bases lining up with TRBD2. Germline V gene data show CDR1 as KGHSH and CDR2 as LQKENI. The junction had 9 bases not matched to a gene; V was cut back by 3 bases and J by 3 bases. This CDR3 contains 16 residues. The CDR3 here is CASSPIAGLRTDTQYF. For the CDR3, the DNA is TGTGCCAGCTCACCCATAGCGGGCCTGAGAACAGATACGCAGTATTTT.

V and J are TRBV7-9 and TRBJ1-2; D is ambiguous. CDR1 is SEHNR and CDR2 is FQNEAQ in the germline V gene (reference sequence). Trimming cost V 5 bases and J 0 bases, with 10 bases left between them. The CDR3 is 14 residues long. CDR3 sequence reads: CASSQETPNYGYTF. In DNA form, the CDR3 reads TGTGCCAGCAGCCAAGAAACACCTAACTATGGCTACACCTTC.

V is TRBV30 and J is TRBJ2-7, with 8 bases aligning to TRBD1. The CDR3 has 13 residues. With V trimmed by 7 bases and J by 3 bases, 8 bases remained unmatched. CDR1 is GTSNPN and CDR2 is SVGIG in the germline V gene (reference sequence). CDR3 bases: TGTGCCTCGCGGCAGGGGGCGATCTACGAGCAGTACTTC. It yields the protein CASRQGAIYEQYF.

V is TRBV25-1 and J is TRBJ2-4; D may be TRBD2 (7 bases). Per the germline V gene, CDR1 is MGHDK and CDR2 is SYGVNS. V dropped 6 bases and J dropped 8 bases, with 14 bases sitting between them. This CDR3 has 13 residues. CDR3 sequence (DNA): TGTGCCAGCAGCCCCGGGGGGCGGGACATTCAGTACTTC. This codes for CASSPGGRDIQYF. Using reference TRBV25-1 and TRBJ2-4 for the parts outside the CDR3, the full variable domain is EADIYQTPRYLVIGTGKKITLECSQTMGHDKMYWYQQDPGMELHLIHYSYGVNSTEKGDLSSESTVSRIRTEHFPLTLESARPSHTSQYLCASSPGGRDIQYFGAGTRLSVL.

Here the CDR3 DNA reads TGTGCCAGCAGCGTAGGAAGTAGCGGGCTCTACAATGAGCAGTTCTTC. It specifies CASSVGSSGLYNEQFF. This chain joins TRBV9 and TRBJ2-1; 7 bases map to TRBD2. Germline V gene lookup returns CDR1 SGDLS and CDR2 YYNGEE. V shed 0 bases, J shed 3 bases, and the junction held 6 bases outside the gene matches. The CDR3 extends over 16 amino acids.

V is TRBV12-5 and J is TRBJ2-1; a weak D match, TRBD2 (6 bases). The V gene lost 1 base and the J gene lost 7 bases, with 14 bases spanning the gap. Germline assignment: CDR1 LGHNT and CDR2 FRNRAP. The CDR3 is 15 amino acids. CDR3 in amino acids: CASGLGRELRNEQFF. CDR3 coding DNA: TGTGCTAGTGGTTTGGGGCGGGAACTCAGGAATGAGCAGTTCTTC.

The J gene is TRBJ2-1, the V gene TRBV13; D tentatively reads TRBD1 or TRBD2 (5 bases each). Germline lookup yields CDR1 PRHDT and CDR2 FYEKMQ (reference sequence). Trimming pared 1 base from V and 6 bases from J, leaving 13 bases between. CDR3 length: 15 amino acids. This chain's CDR3 is CASSLAGSGPNEQFF. CDR3 DNA sequence: TGTGCCAGCAGCTTAGCAGGGTCGGGGCCCAATGAGCAGTTCTTC.

The genes are TRBV5-4 and TRBJ2-3; D call uncertain. V dropped 5 bases and J dropped 0 bases, with 16 bases sitting between them. This CDR3 spans 16 amino acids. The germline gives CDR1 SGHNT, CDR2 YYREEE (reference sequence). CDR3 protein: CASSPGYGPSTDTQYF. The CDR3 DNA sequence: TGTGCCAGCAGTCCTGGCTATGGACCTAGCACAGATACGCAGTATTTT.

The CDR3 here is CASSRPQGRETDTQYF. Here the CDR3 DNA reads TGTGCCAGCAGCCGACCTCAGGGAAGAGAAACAGATACGCAGTATTTT. The chain links TRBV7-2 to TRBJ2-3, with D tentatively TRBD1 (5 bases). Germline CDR1 reads SGHTA; CDR2 reads FQGNSA. Trimming took 5 bases from V and 3 from J, leaving 18 bases between them. The CDR3 contains 16 residues.

The rearrangement links TRBV9 to TRBJ2-5; 11 bases align to TRBD1. The V gene's germline CDR1 is SGDLS and CDR2 YYNGEE. The CDR3 length is 15 residues. Unmatched junction bases numbered 3, after V lost 3 bases and J lost 2 bases. The CDR3 protein is CASSARDRGQETQYF. DNA for the CDR3: TGTGCCAGCAGCGCCCGGGACAGGGGGCAAGAGACCCAGTACTTC.

The chain employs TRBV7-8 and TRBJ2-7, with 11 positions matching TRBD2. The germline gives CDR1 SGHVS, CDR2 FQNEAQ. Unmatched junction bases numbered 12, after V lost 2 bases and J lost 6 bases. The CDR3 is 17 residues long. CDR3 nucleotides: TGTGCCAGCAGCTTAACTAGCGGGAGACAAACCTTTGTCGAGCAGTACTTC. Amino acid sequence: CASSLTSGRQTFVEQYF.

The chain employs TRBV7-6 and TRBJ2-5, with 8 nucleotides matching TRBD2. V lost 3 bases to trimming and J lost 6 bases; unmatched junction nucleotides: 12. Germline assignment: CDR1 SGHVS and CDR2 FNYEAQ. This CDR3 region has 16 residues. The CDR3 sequence: CASSFLTGLAQQTQYF. CDR3 DNA sequence: TGTGCCAGCAGCTTCCTTACCGGACTAGCTCAACAGACCCAGTACTTC.